This T cell receptor beta chain derives from a study of PD-L1 blockade in urothelial cancer. Study background: Atezolizumab therapy began for patients in 2014, dosed at 1,200 mg intravenously every 3 weeks. Investigators checked blood 3 weeks (second dose) and 6 weeks after treatment start. A median around 140,000 T cells were found in blood samples.

Produced via immunoSEQ multiplex PCR; TCRdb's table is partial and in-frame only. The table lists tens of thousands of clones, approximately 77% of them singletons, with around 3.6% in the top ten. CDR3 size: 14 residues. V was clipped by 3 bases and J by 6 bases, with 15 bases between them. Germline values: CDR1 SGHTS, CDR2 YDEGEE. The starting material was PBMCs, obtained around atezolizumab (anti-PD-L1) treatment. The chain is built from TRBV5-8 and TRBJ1-2; no reliable D call. This receptor was obtained from a man between 65 and 85 years old with urothelial cancer. CDR3 in amino acids: CASSSGGLINGYTF. The CDR3 DNA follows: TGTGCCAGCAGCTCCGGTGGACTGATAAATGGCTACACCTTC. Together with reference TRBV5-8 and TRBJ1-2, the CDR3 gives the full variable domain: EAGVTQSPTHLIKTRGQQATLRCSPISGHTSVYWYQQALGLGLQFLLWYDEGEERNRGNFPPRFSGRQFPNYSSELNVNALELEDSALYLCASSSGGLINGYTFGSGTRLTVV.